The 6 T cell receptor beta chains below all came from one sample that was sequenced in a study of shared clonotypes between healthy human individuals. Sequenced by immunoSEQ multiplex PCR; TCRdb stores in-frame clones only, minus some. Seen here are some 1 million clones, about 80% observed once, and the top ten hold about 1.5%. The sample taken for sequencing was memory CD4+ T cells sorted from blood. Indicated subset: CD45RA-negative fraction. The receptors were gathered from a man aged 18-30 years in good health.

The chain couples TRBV18 to TRBJ2-5, with a possible D match to TRBD2 (6 bases). Trimming cost V 6 bases and J 6 bases, with 17 bases left between them. There are 14 residues in the CDR3. Germline V gene sequence: CDR1 KGHSH, CDR2 LQKENI. The CDR3 region has the DNA TGTGCCAGCTCCGATACGGGGGATGGGAAGACCCAGTACTTC. Translated, it gives CASSDTGDGKTQYF.

J is TRBJ2-7 and V is TRBV19; no clear D gene. The CDR3 is 12 amino acids. The germline V gene has CDR1 LNHDA and CDR2 SQIVND (reference sequence). The V end was cut by 5 bases, the J end by 4 bases, with 9 bases between. CDR3 sequence reads: CASSLNGYEQYF. The CDR3 DNA follows: TGTGCCAGTAGTCTTAATGGGTACGAGCAGTACTTC. The full variable domain, in which reference TRBV19 and TRBJ2-7 provide the parts outside the CDR3, is DGGITQSPKYLFRKEGQNVTLSCEQNLNHDAMYWYRQDPGQGLRLIYYSQIVNDFQKGDIAEGYSVSREKKESFPLTVTSAQKNPTAFYLCASSLNGYEQYFGPGTRLTVT.

This sequence joins TRBV5-8 and TRBJ2-7; D call uncertain. Per germline, CDR1 SGHTS and CDR2 YDEGEE. This CDR3 comprises 15 residues. The ends were cut back, 0 bases at V and 1 base at J, with 11 bases in the middle. CDR3: CASSLGWFPSYEQYF. CDR3 coding DNA: TGTGCCAGCAGCTTGGGGTGGTTCCCTTCCTACGAGCAGTACTTC.

J is TRBJ2-7 and V is TRBV6-6, with 8 bases matching TRBD2. V lost 8 bases, J lost 1 base, and 10 bases stayed unmatched. Germline V gene sequence: CDR1 MNHNY, CDR2 SVGAGI (reference sequence). This CDR3 has 15 amino acids. The CDR3 spells CASEGRTSSSYEQYF. The CDR3, as DNA: TGTGCCAGCGAGGGGAGGACTAGCAGTTCCTACGAGCAGTACTTC.

The table lists this clone with a count of one. The rearrangement joins TRBV19 to TRBJ2-7, with a tentative D call TRBD2 (5 bases). The CDR3 has 15 amino acids. The germline CDR1 and CDR2 sequences are LNHDA and SQIVND (reference sequence). Trimming cost V 6 bases and J 1 base, with 16 bases left between them. Here the CDR3 DNA reads TGTGCCAGTAGCAGAGACGGCGGCGGGTCCTACGAGCAGTACTTC. Translated: CASSRDGGGSYEQYF.

The CDR3 here is CASSLTSGGTETQYF. The CDR3 bases are TGTGCCAGCAGCTTAACTAGCGGGGGGACGGAGACCCAGTACTTC. The chain combines TRBV7-2 with TRBJ2-5; 12 bases fit TRBD2. J lost 5 bases, V lost 2 bases, and 3 bases had no gene match. Germline CDR1 reads SGHTA; CDR2 reads FQGNSA. This CDR3 is 15 amino acids long.